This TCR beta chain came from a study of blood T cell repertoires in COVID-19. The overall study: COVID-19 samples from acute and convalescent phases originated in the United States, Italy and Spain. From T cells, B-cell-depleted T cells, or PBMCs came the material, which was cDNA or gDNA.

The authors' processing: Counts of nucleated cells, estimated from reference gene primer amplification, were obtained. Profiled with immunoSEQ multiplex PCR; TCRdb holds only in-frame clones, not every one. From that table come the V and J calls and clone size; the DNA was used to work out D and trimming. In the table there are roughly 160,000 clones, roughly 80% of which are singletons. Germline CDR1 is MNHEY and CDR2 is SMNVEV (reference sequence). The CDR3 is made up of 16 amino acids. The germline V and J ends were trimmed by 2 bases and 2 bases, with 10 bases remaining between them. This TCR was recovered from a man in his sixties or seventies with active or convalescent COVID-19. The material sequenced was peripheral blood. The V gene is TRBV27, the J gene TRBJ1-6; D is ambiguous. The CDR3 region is CASSLVADTYNSPLHF. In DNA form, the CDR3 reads TGTGCCAGCAGTTTAGTGGCAGATACCTATAATTCACCCCTCCACTTT.